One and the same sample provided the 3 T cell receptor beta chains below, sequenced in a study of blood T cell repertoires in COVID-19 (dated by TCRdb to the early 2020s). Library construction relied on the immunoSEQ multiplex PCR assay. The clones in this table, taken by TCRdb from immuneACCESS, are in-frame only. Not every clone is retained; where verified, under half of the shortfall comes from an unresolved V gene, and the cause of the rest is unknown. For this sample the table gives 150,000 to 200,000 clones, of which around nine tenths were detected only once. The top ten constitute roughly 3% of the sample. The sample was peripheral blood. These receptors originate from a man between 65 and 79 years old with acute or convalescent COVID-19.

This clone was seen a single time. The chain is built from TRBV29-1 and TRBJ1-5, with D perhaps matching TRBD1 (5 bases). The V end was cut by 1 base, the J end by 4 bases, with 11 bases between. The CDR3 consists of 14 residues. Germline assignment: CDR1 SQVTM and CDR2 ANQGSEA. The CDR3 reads CSVEGGGGNQPQHF. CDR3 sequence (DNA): TGCAGCGTTGAAGGGGGCGGTGGTAATCAGCCCCAGCATTTT. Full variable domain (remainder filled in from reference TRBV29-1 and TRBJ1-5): SAVISQKPSRDICQRGTSLTIQCQVDSQVTMMFWYRQQPGQSLTLIATANQGSEATYESGFVIDKFPISRPNLTFSTLTVSNMSPEDSSIYLCSVEGGGGNQPQHFGDGTRLSIL.

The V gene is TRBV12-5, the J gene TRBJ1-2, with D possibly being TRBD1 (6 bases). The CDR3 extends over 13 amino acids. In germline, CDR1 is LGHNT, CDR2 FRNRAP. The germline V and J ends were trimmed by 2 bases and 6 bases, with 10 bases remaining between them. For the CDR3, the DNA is TGTGCTAGTGGTTTGACAGGGTTAGATGGCTACACCTTC. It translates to CASGLTGLDGYTF. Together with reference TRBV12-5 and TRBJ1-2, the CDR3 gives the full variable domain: DARVTQTPRHKVTEMGQEVTMRCQPILGHNTVFWYRQTMMQGLELLAYFRNRAPLDDSGMPKDRFSAEMPDATLATLKIQPSEPRDSAVYFCASGLTGLDGYTFGSGTRLTVV.

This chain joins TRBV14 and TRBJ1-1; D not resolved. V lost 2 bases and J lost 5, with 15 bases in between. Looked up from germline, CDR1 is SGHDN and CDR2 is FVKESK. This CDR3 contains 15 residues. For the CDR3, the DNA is TGTGCCAGCAGCCAAAGTAGAGGCGGGTTTACTGAAGCTTTCTTT. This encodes CASSQSRGGFTEAFF.